A single sample gave rise to the 10 T cell receptor beta chains below, sequenced in a study of regulatory dendritic cells for organ transplantation. These receptors' antigens are unknown. Sorted subsets were CFSE-labeled and cultured approximately 5 days with allogeneic dendritic cells. The table came from immunoSEQ multiplex PCR; TCRdb's copy has only in-frame clones and leaves some out. The data show about 20,000 clones, around 86% seen once. Input material: naive CD4+ T cells from blood cultured with dendritic cells. Subset described: CD45RA+ naive T cells. Source of these receptors: a human donor in good health.

This clone came up a few times. In nucleotides, the CDR3 is TGTGCCAGCAGAGCCGGATCGAGCGGCTACACCTTC. It specifies CASRAGSSGYTF. This rearrangement joins TRBV2 to TRBJ1-2; D gene unclear. The CDR3 consists of 12 residues. The V gene's germline CDR1 is SNHLY and CDR2 FYNNEI. Between the trimmed V and J ends, which lost 6 bases and 8 bases, there was a span of 13 bases.

The V gene is TRBV5-4, the J gene TRBJ2-5; 7 positions agree with TRBD2. Germline CDR1 reads SGHNT; CDR2 reads YYREEE (reference sequence). The CDR3 has 13 amino acids. J lost 1 base, V lost 7 bases, and 4 bases had no gene match. CDR3 loop: CASRGVGQETQYF. Written as DNA, the CDR3 is TGTGCCAGCCGGGGGGTCGGCCAAGAGACCCAGTACTTC.

The chain combines TRBV7-2 with TRBJ2-1; 8 bases map to TRBD1. Germline values: CDR1 SGHTA, CDR2 FQGNSA. CDR3 length: 15 residues. Germline trimming cut 5 bases from V and 4 bases from J; bases unmatched to any gene: 7. This CDR3 is CASSIRTGSYNEQFF. The CDR3, as DNA: TGTGCCAGCAGCATCCGGACAGGGTCGTACAATGAGCAGTTCTTC.

The J gene is TRBJ2-2, the V gene TRBV5-4, with a weak D call TRBD2 (5 bases). CDR3 length: 16 amino acids. V was trimmed by 0 bases and J by 9 bases, leaving 18 bases between them. CDR1 and CDR2 from the germline V gene are SGHNT and YYREEE (reference sequence). CDR3: CASSLDPTNLSRELFF. In DNA, the CDR3 is TGTGCCAGCAGCTTGGATCCGACTAACCTCTCCAGGGAGCTGTTTTTT. Looking up the rest from reference TRBV5-4 and TRBJ2-2 gives the full variable domain: ETGVTQSPTHLIKTRGQQVTLRCSSQSGHNTVSWYQQALGQGPQFIFQYYREEENGRGNFPPRFSGLQFPNYSSELNVNALELDDSALYLCASSLDPTNLSRELFFGEGSRLTVL.

The chain carries TRBV7-2 and TRBJ1-2; no definite D call. Germline CDR1 and CDR2: SGHTA and FQGNSA. V lost 1 base and J lost 4, with 7 bases in between. CDR3 length: 13 residues. The CDR3 DNA sequence: TGTGCCAGCAGCTTAGTTGAAGGCTATGGCTACACCTTC. It specifies CASSLVEGYGYTF.

The chain joins TRBV30 to TRBJ2-7, with 9 bases matching TRBD1. Unmatched junction bases numbered 6, after V lost 1 base and J lost 2 bases. Germline CDR1 reads GTSNPN; CDR2 reads SVGIG (reference sequence). The CDR3 is made up of 15 amino acids. The CDR3 nucleotides are TGTGCCTGGAGTGGGTCCGGGACAGGGACCTACGAGCAGTACTTC. Amino acids: CAWSGSGTGTYEQYF.

The rearrangement joins TRBV7-8 to TRBJ2-3; 7 positions match TRBD1. V gave up 5 bases and J gave up 4 bases; unmatched junction bases: 15. Per the germline V gene, CDR1 is SGHVS and CDR2 is FQNEAQ. CDR3 length: 17 residues. CDR3 DNA: TGTGCCAGCAGCCTCCGACAGGGCGCGAGAGGGGCAGATACGCAGTATTTT. It is translated as CASSLRQGARGADTQYF.

CDR3 in DNA: TGTGCCAGTAGTATCCCCGCACCCTTCGGGGAGACCCAGTACTTC. Residues: CASSIPAPFGETQYF. The chain links TRBV19 to TRBJ2-5; no definite D call. The CDR3 runs to 15 residues. V shed 3 bases and J shed 5 bases, with 16 bases lying between them. The V gene's germline CDR1 is LNHDA and CDR2 SQIVND (reference sequence). Full variable domain (missing parts from reference TRBV19 and TRBJ2-5): DGGITQSPKYLFRKEGQNVTLSCEQNLNHDAMYWYRQDPGQGLRLIYYSQIVNDFQKGDIAEGYSVSREKKESFPLTVTSAQKNPTAFYLCASSIPAPFGETQYFGPGTRLLVL.

The gene calls are TRBV4-3 and TRBJ2-7, with 8 bases identical to TRBD2. V was pared by 1 base and J by 5 bases, with 4 bases of the junction left unmatched. This CDR3 has 14 residues. Germline CDR1 reads LGHNA; CDR2 reads YSLEER. DNA of the CDR3: TGCGCCAGCAGCCAAGTGCCGGGAGGGGACGAGCAGTACTTC. Amino acids: CASSQVPGGDEQYF.

The rearrangement joins TRBV6-6 to TRBJ2-1; D assignment may be TRBD1 or TRBD2 (6 bases each). V was trimmed by 6 bases and J by 7 bases, leaving 16 bases between them. The V gene's germline CDR1 is MNHNY and CDR2 SVGAGI (reference sequence). CDR3 length: 14 amino acids. CDR3 DNA sequence: TGTGCCAGCAGGGAGATTGGGGGGACAAATGAGCAGTTCTTC. Its translation is CASREIGGTNEQFF.